This T cell receptor beta chain was obtained from a study of blood T cell repertoires in COVID-19. Across the whole study: Specimens from acute and convalescent COVID-19 originated in the United States, Italy and Spain. Sample material is recorded as cDNA or gDNA derived from T cells, B-cell-depleted T cells, or PBMCs.

The CDR3 loop spans 14 amino acids. In germline, CDR1 is SGHRS, CDR2 YFSETQ. V lost 9 bases and J lost 2, with 16 bases in between. Original processing notes: It was from reference gene primer amplification that nucleated cell counts were estimated. Measured with immunoSEQ multiplex PCR; TCRdb has only the in-frame clones, and not every one. Clone size and V and J calls were adopted from that table, with D and trimming inferred from the DNA. This table holds over 75,000 clones, 70% to 90% found once. Followed longitudinally, the Seattle patients had been enrolled during active infection. Material for sequencing was peripheral blood. The chain uses TRBV5-1 and TRBJ2-3; the D gene is possibly TRBD2 (5 bases). The source of this sequence is a man aged 45 to 65 with COVID-19, enrolled during active disease. CDR3 DNA: TGCGCCACTTCCAGGACGGACTTCACAGATACGCAGTATTTT. Translated: CATSRTDFTDTQYF.